Following are 16 T cell receptor beta chains from one sample sequenced in a study of T-cell memory formation after mild COVID-19. TCRdb re-analysed the 5' RACE reads in MiXCR, keeping a single row per CDR3 protein. The table lists a few hundred thousand distinct CDR3 sequences, around 20% of them singletons. Sequencing was carried out using PBMCs or a T cell subset sorted from them (not recorded which). The receptors come from an adult woman who had mild COVID-19 (a few samples of this study predate the infection). Cell type and time point are not known.

The chain is built from TRBV12-3 or TRBV12-4 and TRBJ2-2; D is unresolved. This CDR3 is built from 16 residues. V was cut by 7 bases and J by 5 bases, with 20 bases left in between. For the CDR3, the DNA is TGTGCCAGCACCCCCCGGGCCGGAACGAGAACCGGGGAGCTGTTTTTT. Protein: CASTPRAGTRTGELFF.

This clonotype appeared a few times. The gene calls are TRBV7-2 and TRBJ2-7; D is perhaps TRBD1 or TRBD2 (5 bases each). The CDR3 spans 15 residues. Trimming left V 3 bases short and J 6 bases short, with 18 bases between. The germline CDR1 and CDR2 sequences are SGHTA and FQGNSA. CDR3 nucleotide sequence: TGTGCCAGCAGCTTTCCGGATTTTTACGGGACCGAGCAGTACTTC. Amino acids: CASSFPDFYGTEQYF.

This clonotype occurred a few times. V gene TRBV4-1 combines with J gene TRBJ2-3; tentative D call: TRBD1 (5 bases). Germline CDR1 is MGHRA and CDR2 is YSYEKL. Between the trimmed V and J ends, which lost 4 bases and 2 bases, there was a span of 19 bases. This CDR3 contains 17 residues. The chain's CDR3 is CASSPSLAGPNTDTQYF. Here the CDR3 DNA reads TGCGCCAGCAGCCCGTCCCTGGCAGGGCCAAACACAGATACGCAGTATTTT.

The chain recombines TRBV7-7 with TRBJ2-2; no reliable D call. The CDR3 length is 13 residues. The V gene's germline CDR1 is SSHAT and CDR2 FNYEAQ (reference sequence). V was clipped by 6 bases and J by 5 bases, with 10 bases between them. This CDR3 reads CASSYLGTGELFF. The CDR3 DNA reads TGTGCCAGCAGTTATCTTGGGACCGGGGAGCTGTTTTTT.

The chain joins TRBV6-5 to TRBJ1-1, with a tentative D call TRBD1 (5 bases). The CDR3 has 14 amino acids. Between the trimmed V and J ends, which lost 2 bases and 4 bases, there was a span of 11 bases. The V gene's germline CDR1 is MNHEY and CDR2 SVGAGI. CDR3 sequence: CASSYTPGTTEAFF. In DNA form, the CDR3 reads TGTGCCAGCAGTTACACCCCCGGGACCACTGAAGCTTTCTTT.

The chain is built from TRBV7-9 and TRBJ1-2; no definite D call. V gave up 2 bases and J gave up 3 bases, with 13 bases separating them. The CDR3 length is 15 residues. Looked up from germline, CDR1 is SEHNR and CDR2 is FQNEAQ (reference sequence). CDR3 region: CASSLSAGSDYGYTF. The CDR3 DNA reads TGTGCCAGCAGCTTATCGGCCGGGTCCGACTATGGCTACACCTTC. The entire variable domain, with the rest obtained from reference TRBV7-9 and TRBJ1-2, is as follows: DTGVSQNPRHKITKRGQNVTFRCDPISEHNRLYWYRQTLGQGPEFLTYFQNEAQLEKSRLLSDRFSAERPKGSFSTLEIQRTEQGDSAMYLCASSLSAGSDYGYTFGSGTRLTVV.

The rearrangement links TRBV4-2 to TRBJ2-7; possible D gene TRBD2, 5 bases. Trimming removed 4 bases at V and 6 bases at J, with 19 bases between. The CDR3 spans 15 residues. CDR1 and CDR2 from the germline V gene are LGHNA and YNFKEQ. The CDR3 sequence: CASSPGDLGVIEQYF. The CDR3 nucleotides read TGTGCCAGCAGCCCGGGTGACCTCGGGGTTATCGAGCAGTACTTC.

This clonotype was counted a few times. V and J are TRBV6-5 and TRBJ1-4; perhaps TRBD1 as D (6 bases). Trimming stripped 2 bases from V and 8 bases from J, with 12 bases between. This CDR3 is 14 amino acids long. In germline, CDR1 is MNHEY, CDR2 SVGAGI. The CDR3 region has the DNA TGTGCCAGCAGTTACGGGGGGCCGGGAGAAAAACTGTTTTTT. This sequence encodes CASSYGGPGEKLFF.

The chain has TRBV18 and TRBJ2-5; 11 bases line up with TRBD2. With V trimmed by 2 bases and J by 3 bases, 8 bases remained unmatched. Germline V gene lookup returns CDR1 KGHSH and CDR2 LQKENI. The CDR3 is made up of 17 amino acids. The CDR3 nucleotides are TGTGCCAGCTCACCAGGAACTAGCGGGAGTGGGGAAGAGACCCAGTACTTC. Its protein is CASSPGTSGSGEETQYF.

This chain connects TRBV3-1 to TRBJ2-7; D remains unclear. The CDR3 totals 14 residues. Per germline, CDR1 LGHDT and CDR2 YNNKEL (reference sequence). The V end lost 1 base, the J end lost 4 bases, and 11 bases lay between the germline ends. This chain's CDR3 is CASSQARIGYEQYF. The CDR3 region has the DNA TGTGCCAGCAGCCAAGCACGGATCGGGTACGAGCAGTACTTC.

This chain connects TRBV5-6 to TRBJ1-2, with 9 bases that match TRBD1. Germline V CDR1 and CDR2: SGHDT, YYEEEE. Trimming took 3 bases from V and 8 from J; bases not matched to a gene: 5. The CDR3 consists of 13 residues. CDR3 in amino acids: CASSYGTGRGYTF. In nucleotides, the CDR3 is TGTGCCAGCAGCTATGGGACAGGGCGAGGCTACACCTTC. Full variable domain (remainder filled in from reference TRBV5-6 and TRBJ1-2): DAGVTQSPTHLIKTRGQQVTLRCSPKSGHDTVSWYQQALGQGPQFIFQYYEEEERQRGNFPDRFSGHQFPNYSSELNVNALLLGDSALYLCASSYGTGRGYTFGSGTRLTVV.

This clonotype appeared a few times. The genes are TRBV5-5 and TRBJ2-7; 8 nucleotides align to TRBD1. Germline assignment: CDR1 SGHKS and CDR2 YYEKEE (reference sequence). This CDR3 contains 15 residues. With V trimmed by 4 bases and J by 1 base, 7 bases remained unmatched. The CDR3 DNA follows: TGTGCCAGCAGCCGACAGGGGCTAACTTCCTACGAGCAGTACTTC. It yields the protein CASSRQGLTSYEQYF.

This clonotype was seen ten or more times. The chain employs TRBV27 and TRBJ1-5; no reliable D call. Trimming shortened V by 6 bases and J by 7 bases, and 13 bases separated the two germline ends. The CDR3 is 13 residues long. Per the germline V gene, CDR1 is MNHEY and CDR2 is SMNVEV (reference sequence). The CDR3 spells CASSRNWEQPQHF. The CDR3 coding sequence is TGTGCCAGCAGCCGGAACTGGGAGCAGCCCCAGCATTTT.

The V gene is TRBV7-2, the J gene TRBJ1-2; no reliable D call. Between the trimmed V and J ends, which lost 1 base and 4 bases, there was a span of 13 bases. Per the germline V gene, CDR1 is SGHTA and CDR2 is FQGNSA. This CDR3 spans 15 amino acids. This CDR3 reads CASSLESVGSYGYTF. The CDR3 bases are TGTGCCAGCAGCTTAGAATCGGTTGGGAGCTATGGCTACACCTTC.

This clonotype was seen a few times. The V call is TRBV7-2, the J call TRBJ2-3, with D perhaps being TRBD1 or TRBD2 (5 bases each). The germline V and J ends were trimmed by 5 bases and 6 bases, with 15 bases remaining between them. This CDR3 contains 14 residues. The germline V gene encodes CDR1 SGHTA and CDR2 FQGNSA. For the CDR3, the DNA is TGTGCCAGCAGCCCTGCCGGGACCACGGATACGCAGTATTTT. Protein: CASSPAGTTDTQYF.

This clonotype was observed a handful of times. The gene calls are TRBV4-3 and TRBJ2-7; 8 bases fit TRBD2. Trimming at V came to 2 bases and at J to 6 bases, leaving 6 bases not matched to a gene. The CDR3 consists of 14 residues. The germline V gene encodes CDR1 LGHNA and CDR2 YSLEER. CDR3: CASSQLREVSEQYF. CDR3 sequence (DNA): TGCGCCAGCAGCCAATTGCGGGAGGTGTCCGAGCAGTACTTC.